One sample yielded the 30 T cell receptor beta chains listed below, sequenced in a study of T cell clonality in common variable immunodeficiency (dated by TCRdb to about 2015). Libraries were constructed by the immunoSEQ multiplex PCR assay. TCRdb mirrors the immuneACCESS table, restricted to in-frame sequences. Some clones are absent from its copies; in checked studies, under half trace to an unresolved V gene, and the reason for the others is unknown. Listed for this sample are tens of thousands of clones, none observed only a single time. The top ten hold approximately 2.2% of the sample. Sample: peripheral blood mononuclear cells. Receptors originate from a person aged 18 to 70 in good health.

As regards this clone: The CDR3 end is not reached by the read, which stops 3 residues before it; the germline J gene fills it in. This chain connects TRBV7-9 to TRBJ1-5, with 8 bases identical to TRBD1. The CDR3 covers 14 residues. Germline V lookup: CDR1 SEHNR, CDR2 FQNEAQ (reference sequence). Trimming removed 5 bases from V and 4 bases from J; junction bases left unmatched: 4. Partial CDR3 DNA: TGTGCCAGCAGCGTACAGGGGGGGAATCAGCCC. It specifies CASSVQGGNQP. The entire CDR3 protein reads CASSVQGGNQPQHF.

This clone was seen many times. Read coverage stops 3 residues before the CDR3 terminus; the germline J gene supplies the remainder. V usage is TRBV20-1 and J usage is TRBJ2-1; 12 positions match TRBD2. Germline V gives CDR1 DFQATT, CDR2 SNEGSKA (reference sequence). CDR3 length equals 15 residues. J was trimmed by 7 bases and V by 5 bases; bases with no gene match: 9. The CDR3: CSAPSGGAYRNEQFF. The part of the CDR3 DNA that was read is TGCAGTGCTCCTAGCGGGGGGGCCTATAGGAATGAG.

This clone was seen repeatedly, ten times or more. Read sequence stops 3 residues before the CDR3 end, and the germline J gene provides the missing end. This rearrangement joins TRBV30 to TRBJ1-1; the D gene is possibly TRBD1 (6 bases). This CDR3 has 14 amino acids. The germline gives CDR1 GTSNPN, CDR2 SVGIG (reference sequence). The CDR3 sequence is CAWSVPPGVTWAFF. The DNA read from the CDR3 is TGTGCCTGGAGTGTACCACCAGGGGTGACGTGG.

About this clone: The CDR3 is cut off 3 residues early in the read; its end comes from the germline J gene. The chain employs TRBV18 and TRBJ1-5, with 8 bases matching TRBD1. V trimming: 6 bases; J trimming: 5 bases; junction bases outside the gene matches: 3. CDR3 length: 13 residues. Per the germline V gene, CDR1 is KGHSH and CDR2 is LQKENI. The CDR3 protein is CASSGQGDQPQHF. The sequenced CDR3 bases are TGTGCCAGCTCCGGACAGGGAGATCAGCCC.

Remarks on this clone: The missing CDR3 end, 3 residues past where the read stops, is filled in from the germline J gene. The genes are TRBV18 and TRBJ2-1; 10 positions match TRBD2. This CDR3 region has 15 residues. V shed 3 bases, J shed 8 bases, and the junction held 7 bases outside the gene matches. The germline V gene has CDR1 KGHSH and CDR2 LQKENI. CDR3 loop: CASSPYLAGEYEQFF. The sequenced part of the CDR3 DNA is TGTGCCAGCTCACCGTACCTAGCGGGAGAGTATGAG.

The sample holds a few counts of this clone. Read sequence stops 3 residues before the CDR3 end, and the germline J gene provides the missing end. The chain is built from TRBV30 and TRBJ1-6, with D tentatively TRBD1 (6 bases). Per the germline V gene, CDR1 is GTSNPN and CDR2 is SVGIG (reference sequence). CDR3 length: 14 residues. V was pared by 4 bases and J by 7 bases, with 14 bases between. The CDR3 sequence is CAWTPGVANSPLHF. The part of the CDR3 DNA that was read is TGTGCCTGGACCCCAGGGGTAGCGAATTCACCC.

This clone was picked up many times. Incomplete CDR3 DNA: TGTGCCAGCAGCCGCTTAGCTGCGGGCACTGAA. Translation: CASSRLAAGTE. The full CDR3 is CASSRLAAGTEAFF. The J gene is TRBJ1-1, the V gene TRBV4-2; D is unclear. Coverage ceases 3 residues before the CDR3 finishes, and the germline J gene fills in the end. Germline V gene lookup returns CDR1 LGHNA and CDR2 YNFKEQ. CDR3 size: 14 residues. V dropped 4 bases and J dropped 4 bases, with 13 bases sitting between them.

This clone was observed at least ten times. The read terminates 3 residues ahead of where the CDR3 ends, so the germline J gene completes it. The gene calls are TRBV12-5 and TRBJ2-5; 15 nucleotides line up with TRBD2. Germline loops: CDR1 LGHNT, CDR2 FRNRAP. V gave up 4 bases and J gave up 5 bases; unmatched junction bases: 5. The CDR3 runs to 16 residues. CDR3 sequence: CASGSGLAGGVETQYF. The CDR3 DNA, read in part, is TGTGCTAGTGGTTCTGGACTAGCGGGGGGGGTGGAGACC.

This clone turned up a few times. The CDR3 extends 3 residues past the end of the read, so its final part is completed from the germline J gene. The chain uses TRBV19 and TRBJ2-4, with a possible D match to TRBD2 (6 bases). Per the germline V gene, CDR1 is LNHDA and CDR2 is SQIVND (reference sequence). The CDR3 is 14 residues long. The sequenced part of the CDR3 DNA is TGTGCCAGTAGTAGAGACGGGGGACTCTATGGT. Translation gives CASSRDGGLYG. The entire CDR3 is CASSRDGGLYGQYF. Using reference TRBV19 and TRBJ2-4 for the parts outside the CDR3, the full variable domain is DGGITQSPKYLFRKEGQNVTLSCEQNLNHDAMYWYRQDPGQGLRLIYYSQIVNDFQKGDIAEGYSVSREKKESFPLTVTSAQKNPTAFYLCASSRDGGLYGQYFGAGTRLSVL.

This clone was seen repeatedly, ten times or more. The sequenced part of the CDR3 DNA is TGTGCCTGGAGTGGGGGCCGGAGGACTAGCGGGAGGACGGTAGCCAAAAACATT. Encoded protein: CAWSGGRRTSGRTVAKNI. The whole CDR3 protein is CAWSGGRRTSGRTVAKNIQYF. The chain combines TRBV30 with TRBJ2-4, with TRBD2 matching over 14 bases. The observed sequence ends 3 residues before the CDR3 terminus, with the missing tail filled in from the germline J gene. The junction had 14 bases not matched to a gene; V was cut back by 1 base and J by 0 bases. Germline V CDR1 and CDR2: GTSNPN, SVGIG (reference sequence). This CDR3 region has 21 residues. The whole variable domain, remainder taken from reference TRBV30 and TRBJ2-4, is SQTIHQWPATLVQPVGSPLSLECTVEGTSNPNLYWYRQAAGRGLQLLFYSVGIGQISSEVPQNLSASRPQDRQFILSSKKLLLSDSGFYLCAWSGGRRTSGRTVAKNIQYFGAGTRLSVL.

The sample holds many counts of this clone. The observed sequence ends 3 residues before the CDR3 terminus, with the missing tail filled in from the germline J gene. This chain uses TRBV19 with TRBJ2-1; no definite D call. Trimming removed 10 bases from V and 4 bases from J, with 8 bases in between. Germline-derived CDR1 and CDR2 are LNHDA and SQIVND (reference sequence). The CDR3 spans 11 residues. CDR3 DNA, as far as it was read: TGTGCCACCGTCCTATACAATGAG. It codes for CATVLYNE. The whole CDR3 reads CATVLYNEQFF. Supplemented by reference TRBV19 and TRBJ2-1, the full variable domain reads DGGITQSPKYLFRKEGQNVTLSCEQNLNHDAMYWYRQDPGQGLRLIYYSQIVNDFQKGDIAEGYSVSREKKESFPLTVTSAQKNPTAFYLCATVLYNEQFFGPGTRLTVL.

This clone was detected a few times. The read finishes 3 residues shy of the CDR3 end, and the germline J gene is used to complete it. V is TRBV29-1 and J is TRBJ2-3, with a weak D call TRBD2 (7 bases). This CDR3 spans 13 amino acids. Germline lookup yields CDR1 SQVTM and CDR2 ANQGSEA. The sequenced CDR3 bases are TGCAGCGTTGAATGGGGGCAGGGAGGGACG. Its translation is CSVEWGQGGT. The CDR3 reads in full as CSVEWGQGGTQYF.

In its sample, this clone was seen many times. At one boundary the junction diverges from the germline segment, which might be a read error. The read falls 3 residues short of the CDR3 end, and the missing part is taken from the germline J gene. The chain carries TRBV4-1 and TRBJ1-2; the D gene is possibly TRBD1 (5 bases). CDR1 is MGHRA, CDR2 YSYEKL, per germline. This CDR3 comprises 16 residues. The part of the CDR3 DNA that was read is TGCGCCAGCAGACAAGGGGTAGGGCAGAGCAACTATGGC. Protein sequence: CASRQGVGQSNYG. The whole CDR3 protein reads CASRQGVGQSNYGYTF.

This clone was counted at least ten times. The part of the CDR3 DNA that was read is TGTGCCAGCAGCATACGCCCCAGGGGTGGTAGTGAAGAGACC. Translated: CASSIRPRGGSEET. The whole CDR3 region reads CASSIRPRGGSEETQYF. The chain is built from TRBV7-3 and TRBJ2-5, with TRBD1 as a possible D gene (6 bases). The CDR3 end lies 3 residues beyond the end of the read and is filled in from the germline J gene. This CDR3 is built from 17 residues. Germline loops: CDR1 SGHTA, CDR2 FQGTGA. V was clipped by 5 bases and J by 3 bases, with 22 bases between them.

This clone was recorded many times. The CDR3 end is not reached by the read, which stops 3 residues before it; the germline J gene fills it in. This sequence joins TRBV20-1 and TRBJ2-5; 7 bases agree with TRBD2. V shed 6 bases and J 5 bases; nucleotides not matched to a gene: 15. Germline V CDR1 and CDR2: DFQATT, SNEGSKA (reference sequence). The CDR3 sequence is 15 residues long. The CDR3 reads CSASTSERTAETQYF. The DNA read from the CDR3 is TGCAGTGCCAGTACTAGCGAGAGAACGGCGGAGACC.

Many counts were recorded for this clone. The read gets to within 3 residues of the CDR3 end, and the germline J gene fills in the rest. This rearrangement joins TRBV20-1 to TRBJ2-7; maybe TRBD2 (6 bases). CDR1 and CDR2 from the germline V gene are DFQATT and SNEGSKA (reference sequence). V was clipped by 4 bases and J by 4 bases, with 14 bases between them. The CDR3 loop spans 13 amino acids. The CDR3 reads CSAKKAGWYEQYF. CDR3 DNA, as far as it was read: TGCAGTGCTAAGAAGGCGGGGTGGTACGAG.

This clone was picked up many times. The CDR3 goes on 3 residues after the read ends, and that part is filled in from the germline J gene. V is TRBV20-1 and J is TRBJ1-5, with 8 bases fitting TRBD1. CDR3 length: 14 amino acids. Unmatched junction bases numbered 7, after V lost 4 bases and J lost 5 bases. CDR1 is DFQATT and CDR2 is SNEGSKA in the germline V gene (reference sequence). The CDR3 protein is CSATRQGAYQPQHF. The sequenced part of the CDR3 DNA is TGCAGTGCTACCCGCCAGGGGGCTTATCAGCCC.

This clone showed up many times. The DNA ends 3 residues before the CDR3 does, and the rest of the CDR3 is filled in from the germline J gene. The chain couples TRBV20-1 to TRBJ2-7; TRBD1 matches at 9 bases. Germline V lookup: CDR1 DFQATT, CDR2 SNEGSKA (reference sequence). The V and J ends lost 2 bases and 4 bases, in that order; junction bases with no gene match: 3. CDR3 size: 13 residues. CDR3 DNA, as far as it was read: TGCAGTGCTAGAAACAGGGGGCTTTACGAG. Its translation: CSARNRGLYE. The CDR3 in full is CSARNRGLYEQYF.

This clone was recorded many times. The CDR3 is cut off 3 residues early in the read; its end comes from the germline J gene. The chain links TRBV19 to TRBJ1-1; 8 bases match TRBD1. Germline CDR1 is LNHDA and CDR2 is SQIVND (reference sequence). Losses at the gene ends were 6 bases for V and 1 base for J; bases not matched to a gene: 10. There are 16 residues in the CDR3. CDR3 sequence reads: CASSRGRFAPNTEAFF. Partial CDR3 DNA: TGTGCCAGTAGCAGGGGGCGTTTTGCGCCGAACACTGAA.

This clone was detected ten times or more. The DNA ends 3 residues before the CDR3 does, and the rest of the CDR3 is filled in from the germline J gene. The chain combines TRBV28 with TRBJ1-5; 7 bases match TRBD1. CDR3 length: 13 amino acids. Germline CDR1 MDHEN, CDR2 SYDVKM. Trimming took 7 bases from V and 5 from J; bases not matched to a gene: 5. The sequenced part of the CDR3 DNA is TGTGCCAGCACAGGGGGGCGCCATCAGCCC. This codes for CASTGGRHQP. The entire CDR3 reads CASTGGRHQPQHF.

This clone was counted at least ten times. The CDR3 is cut off 3 residues early in the read; its end comes from the germline J gene. The V and J genes are TRBV19 and TRBJ2-2, with 7 nucleotides matching TRBD2. The CDR3 has 18 amino acids. With V trimmed by 7 bases and J by 4 bases, 18 bases remained unmatched. The germline V gene has CDR1 LNHDA and CDR2 SQIVND (reference sequence). CDR3 bases read: TGTGCCAGTACTCCTATCGCCGCGGGGGTTAGGCGCACCGGGGAG. Translated, it gives CASTPIAAGVRRTGE. The full-length CDR3 reads as CASTPIAAGVRRTGELFF.

This clone has ten or more counts. Read sequence stops 3 residues before the CDR3 end, and the germline J gene provides the missing end. This chain uses TRBV20-1 with TRBJ2-4; 7 nucleotides agree with TRBD1. The germline gives CDR1 DFQATT, CDR2 SNEGSKA (reference sequence). J was trimmed by 8 bases and V by 2 bases; bases with no gene match: 12. This CDR3 spans 15 amino acids. Partial CDR3 DNA: TGCAGTGCTAGATTTTTAGGACAGGCGGTGGACATT. Protein product: CSARFLGQAVDI. The CDR3 as a whole reads CSARFLGQAVDIQYF.

This clone was seen repeatedly, ten times or more. The read ends 3 residues shy of where the CDR3 ends; the end is completed using the germline J gene. The V call is TRBV19, the J call TRBJ1-4; TRBD1 matches 8 bases. This CDR3 comprises 15 residues. Germline CDR1 LNHDA, CDR2 SQIVND (reference sequence). Trimming at V came to 3 bases and at J to 5 bases, leaving 5 bases not matched to a gene. CDR3 loop: CASSIGQGLNEKLFF. CDR3 DNA, as far as it was read: TGTGCCAGTAGTATCGGACAGGGACTAAATGAAAAA.

This clone appeared many times. From the germline J gene comes the end of the CDR3, since the read stops 3 residues before it. The chain employs TRBV30 and TRBJ1-2; D gene ambiguous. The CDR3 sequence is 10 residues long. From germline, CDR1 is GTSNPN and CDR2 SVGIG (reference sequence). The CDR3 bases that were read are TGTGCCTCTCTAGACGGAGGC. This translates into CASLDGG. The CDR3 in full is CASLDGGYTF.

The table lists this clone with many counts. The read finishes 3 residues shy of the CDR3 end, and the germline J gene is used to complete it. The chain recombines TRBV7-3 with TRBJ2-1; 7 bases line up with TRBD2. Germline V CDR1 and CDR2: SGHTA, FQGTGA. The CDR3 is 16 amino acids. The V and J ends lost 6 bases and 0 bases, in that order; junction bases with no gene match: 8. CDR3 DNA, as far as it was read: TGTGCCAGCAGTTCCGCTAGCGGTAGCTCCTACAATGAG. As protein: CASSSASGSSYNE. The whole CDR3 protein is CASSSASGSSYNEQFF.

This clone was counted only a few times. With the read ending 3 residues before the CDR3 end, the germline J gene is used to fill in that end. The chain carries TRBV7-8 and TRBJ2-7; TRBD2 agrees at 7 bases. This CDR3 comprises 14 residues. With 3 bases clipped from V and 1 base from J, the junction kept 3 bases outside the gene matches. Per the germline V gene, CDR1 is SGHVS and CDR2 is FQNEAQ. The sequenced part of the CDR3 DNA is TGTGCCAGCAGCTTTTCGGGGGGATCCTACGAG. Its translation: CASSFSGGSYE. The full CDR3 protein reads CASSFSGGSYEQYF.

This clone was recorded at least ten times. Sequencing ends 3 residues short of the CDR3 end; the germline J gene provides the rest. The chain carries TRBV20-1 and TRBJ1-1; 8 nucleotides agree with TRBD1. V shed 0 bases and J 5 bases; nucleotides not matched to a gene: 8. CDR1 is DFQATT, CDR2 SNEGSKA, per germline (reference sequence). This CDR3 is built from 15 residues. Here the CDR3 reads CSARDRQGMMTEAFF. The DNA read from the CDR3 is TGCAGTGCTAGAGATAGACAGGGGATGATGACTGAA.

At least ten counts were recorded for this clone. The read terminates 3 residues before the CDR3 end, so the remaining end is supplied by the germline J gene. The chain employs TRBV10-1 and TRBJ2-4, with D possibly matching TRBD2 (6 bases). CDR1 is WNHNN, CDR2 SYGVQD, per germline (reference sequence). The CDR3 runs to 14 residues. Trimming pared 5 bases from V and 7 bases from J, leaving 15 bases between. The CDR3 DNA, read in part, is TGCGCCAGCAGTTACGGGGGAAAGGGGAACATT. Translation: CASSYGGKGNI. The whole CDR3 protein is CASSYGGKGNIQYF.

This clone came up many times. Sequencing ends 3 residues short of the CDR3 end; the germline J gene provides the rest. This chain links TRBV11-2 with TRBJ2-7; 7 bases line up with TRBD1. The CDR3 sequence is 15 residues long. The V gene's germline CDR1 is SGHAT and CDR2 FQNNGV. The trim removed 0 bases at V and 1 base at J, leaving 3 bases unmatched. The CDR3 sequence is CASSLDPGQSYEQYF. The part of the CDR3 DNA that was read is TGTGCCAGCAGCTTAGATCCGGGACAGTCCTACGAG.

This clone was seen many times. CDR3 DNA, as far as it was read: TGTGCCAGTAGTATAATTGACTCCAGCTCCTACAATGAG. It is translated as CASSIIDSSSYNE. The whole CDR3 sequence is CASSIIDSSSYNEQFF. The chain couples TRBV19 to TRBJ2-1, with D unresolved. The read stops 3 residues short of the end of the CDR3; the missing end is completed from the germline J gene. CDR1 is LNHDA, CDR2 SQIVND, per germline (reference sequence). This CDR3 region has 16 residues. The V and J ends lost 2 bases and 0 bases respectively, with 11 bases between them.